This T cell receptor (beta chain) was identified during a study of blood T cell repertoires in COVID-19. The germline V gene has CDR1 KGHSH and CDR2 LQKENI. This CDR3 has 14 amino acids. V lost 2 bases and J lost 6, with 10 bases in between. Assay used: immunoSEQ multiplex PCR; TCRdb lists only in-frame clones, some missing. The table has some 130,000 clones, 90% seen once. The chain carries TRBV18 and TRBJ2-2; D is undetermined. The sequenced material came from peripheral blood. The receptor was derived from a man in his fifties or sixties with active COVID-19. CDR3: CASSPDFKAGELFF. For the CDR3, the DNA is TGTGCCAGCTCACCAGACTTCAAGGCCGGGGAGCTGTTTTTT.